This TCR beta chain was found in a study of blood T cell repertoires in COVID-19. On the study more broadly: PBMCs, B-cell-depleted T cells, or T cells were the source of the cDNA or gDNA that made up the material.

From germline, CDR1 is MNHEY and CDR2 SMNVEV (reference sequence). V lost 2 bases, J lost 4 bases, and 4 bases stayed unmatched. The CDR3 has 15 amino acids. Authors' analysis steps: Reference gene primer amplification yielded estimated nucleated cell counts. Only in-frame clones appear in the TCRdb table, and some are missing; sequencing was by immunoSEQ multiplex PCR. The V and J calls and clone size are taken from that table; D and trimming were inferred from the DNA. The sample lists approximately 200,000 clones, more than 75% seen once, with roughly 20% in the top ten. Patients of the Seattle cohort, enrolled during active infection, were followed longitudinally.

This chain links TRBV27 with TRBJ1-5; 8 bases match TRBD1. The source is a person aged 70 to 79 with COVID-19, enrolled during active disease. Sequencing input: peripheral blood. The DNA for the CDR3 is TGTGCCAGCAGTTTAGGACAGGGTGGTAATCAGCCCCAGCATTTT. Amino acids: CASSLGQGGNQPQHF.